This T cell receptor beta chain was obtained from a study of Ad26.COV2.S vaccination and SARS-CoV-2 variants (dated by TCRdb to 2020 to 2023). Broadly, across the study: Vaccine-arm donors came from COV1001, a multicentre, randomized, double-blind, placebo-controlled phase I-IIa trial of Ad26.COV2.S in healthy adults. Ad26.COV2.S was given intramuscularly at 5x10^10 or 1x10^11 viral particles, as a single shot or as two shots 56 days apart. TCRbeta repertoire sequencing served as the tool for gauging how specific and how broad the SARS-CoV-2-reactive T cell receptors were following Ad26.COV2.S vaccination. A total of approximately 32 samples were included in the TCR-sequenced set, comprising around 19 Ad26.COV2.S vaccine recipients, 5 placebo recipients and 8 SARS-CoV-2 convalescent individuals. Trial participants were randomized into five groups of five, in which low-dose or high-dose Ad26.COV2.S was given once or twice, or placebo was given on both occasions. Throughout the experiments and outcome assessment, investigators stayed blinded to trial group allocation.

CDR1 and CDR2, per the germline V gene, are MDHEN and SYDVKM. Reading from cysteine to phenylalanine, the CDR3 counts 15 amino acids. The only DNA kept is the CDR3, 45 bases in frame from the first base. V has 5 bases trimmed and J has 2 bases trimmed; junction bases matching no gene number 4. Per the publication, the treatment or condition label means: around 19 received Ad26.COV2.S at low or high dose, single or two shots; 5 received placebo; per-sample allocation not given. Repertoires of vaccine and placebo recipients were sequenced from samples taken on day 63 after the first injection. In Cohort 1b, around 23 adults aged 18-55 years were enrolled at a single site in Boston, USA, between 29 July and 7 August 2020. As a vaccine, Ad26.COV2.S was a replication-incompetent adenovirus type 26 vector that expressed a prefusion-stabilized SARS-CoV-2 spike protein derived from the original Wuhan strain.

TCRbeta CDR3 regions were sequenced with the immunoSEQ Assay. After extraction, genomic DNA underwent amplification by bias-controlled multiplex PCR, followed by high-throughput sequencing. The study's processing was this. To quantify the absolute abundance of every unique TCRbeta CDR3 region, sequences were collapsed and filtered. T cell fraction was estimated by normalization of TCRbeta template counts to usable DNA, with usable DNA being measured through amplification of reference genes present in all nucleated cells. Repertoire TCRs were annotated as SARS-CoV-2-specific by exact matching of V gene, CDR3 amino acid sequence and J gene to a known reactive TCR set. The reference SARS-CoV-2 TCR set came from MIRA and was filtered for enrichment in COVID-19-positive ImmuneCODE repertoires, removing public or cross-reactive TCRs. Drawing on the MIRA antigens, annotated TCRs were analysed further at the level of specific ORF or position within ORF. Depth was the summed frequency of annotated unique rearrangements, while breadth was defined as annotated unique rearrangements over total unique productive rearrangements. Group comparisons of TCR breadth used two-sided Wilcoxon rank-sum tests. Entries here come from immuneACCESS through TCRdb and include only in-frame sequences with V and J called. Some clones fail to appear in such tables; in the studies checked, an unresolved V gene covers under half of the shortfall, and the cause of the remainder is unknown. V, J and clone size are those of that table, while D and trimming were read from the DNA. A total of about 350,000 clones appear in this sample, 75% to 90% of them only once. Roughly 4.8% of the sample lies in the top ten.

Comment on this clone: It has no known antigen specificity. Base qualities were left out, and no much larger clone turns up one base away.

Points the paper makes about the study in general: After vaccination, substantial breadth of spike-specific CD8+ and CD4+ T cell responses was reported. Ad26.COV2.S recipients had higher spike-specific TCR breadth than placebo recipients (P = 0.0014). Comparing responses between vaccine doses or regimens was not something the study was powered to do. Vaccine and placebo recipients had similar non-spike TCR breadth, a finding consistent with the vaccine containing only spike. According to the authors, total T cell responses may have been underestimated by the TCR breadth and depth analyses.

This TCR derives from a person between 18 and 65 years old who received the Ad26.COV2.S COVID-19 vaccine or a placebo. The chain is encoded by TRBV28 joined to TRBJ2-2, with 8 bases matching TRBD1. The sequencing used peripheral blood, collected in a trial of Ad26.COV2.S vaccine versus placebo. The CDR3 region reads CASSTGGHNTGELFF. The nucleotide sequence reads TGTGCCAGCAGTACAGGGGGACATAACACCGGGGAGCTGTTTTTT.